Shown below are 7 T cell receptor beta chains from a single sample sequenced in a study of neurological immune-mediated disorders. TCRdb called the 5' RACE reads again in MiXCR, with one record for every CDR3 protein. The sample includes 66,000 or so distinct CDR3 sequences, 3% to 3.5% of them seen just once. Material for sequencing was PBMCs. The receptors come from a man aged 40-49 years with multiple sclerosis.

This clonotype was seen at least ten times. The CDR3 sequence: CSASREGEQYF. The CDR3 region has the DNA TGCAGTGCTAGCAGGGAGGGAGAGCAGTACTTC. V gene TRBV20-1 combines with J gene TRBJ2-7, with 7 bases lining up with TRBD2. The CDR3 length is 11 residues. Germline-derived CDR1 and CDR2 are DFQATT and SNEGSKA (reference sequence). Trimming took 3 bases from V and 7 from J; bases not matched to a gene: 3.

The rearrangement joins TRBV7-9 to TRBJ2-3; weak D call: TRBD2 (6 bases). CDR1 is SEHNR, CDR2 FQNEAQ, per germline (reference sequence). The CDR3 consists of 14 residues. V was cut by 5 bases and J by 5 bases, with 14 bases left in between. The CDR3 loop is CASSPGSGKDTQYF. CDR3 DNA sequence: TGTGCCAGCAGCCCAGGTAGCGGTAAAGATACGCAGTATTTT.

Many counts were recorded for this clonotype. This sequence joins TRBV12-3 or TRBV12-4 and TRBJ2-2, with D unresolved. V gave up 5 bases and J gave up 1 base, with 5 bases separating them. CDR3 size: 13 residues. The CDR3, as DNA: TGTGCCAGCAGTCCTATGAACACCGGGGAGCTGTTTTTT. This gives the protein CASSPMNTGELFF.

In the case of this clonotype: A much larger clone lies a single base off, so this may be a read error. This chain uses TRBV9 with TRBJ2-3; D remains ambiguous. This CDR3 contains 13 residues. The germline gives CDR1 SGDLS, CDR2 YYNGEE. The CDR3 loop is CASSVVRADKQYF. In DNA form, the CDR3 reads TGTGCCAGCAGCGTAGTCCGCGCGGATAAGCAGTATTTT.

This clonotype has a count of ten or more. The rearrangement links TRBV15 to TRBJ1-4; D uncertain. CDR3 length: 13 residues. Trimming removed 0 bases from V and 14 bases from J, with 13 bases in between. CDR1 is LNHNV, CDR2 YYDKDF, per germline (reference sequence). The CDR3 DNA sequence: TGTGCCACCAGCAGAGAACGTAGCGCCGAGCTGTTTTTT. Translation: CATSRERSAELFF. The full variable domain, completed using reference TRBV15 and TRBJ1-4, is DAMVIQNPRYQVTQFGKPVTLSCSQTLNHNVMYWYQQKSSQAPKLLFHYYDKDFNNEADTPDNFQSRRPNTSFCFLDIRSPGLGDTAMYLCATSRERSAELFFGSGTQLSVL.

Comments on this clonotype: The junction does not match germline at one end; this may be a read error. This chain links TRBV20-1 with TRBJ1-5, with D perhaps TRBD1 (6 bases). Germline V gene lookup returns CDR1 DFQATT and CDR2 SNEGSKA (reference sequence). This CDR3 comprises 16 residues. CDR3 coding DNA: TGCAGTGCTCGAGAGTCCCAGGGGTATAGCAATCAGCCCCAGCATTTT. It specifies CSARESQGYSNQPQHF.

This clonotype was observed at least ten times. This rearrangement joins TRBV3-1 to TRBJ1-1; no reliable D call. CDR3 size: 14 residues. Between the trimmed V and J ends, which lost 4 bases and 1 base, there was a span of 10 bases. In germline, CDR1 is LGHDT, CDR2 YNNKEL (reference sequence). This CDR3 reads CASSRARANTEAFF. The CDR3 region has the DNA TGTGCCAGCAGCCGCGCCCGGGCGAACACTGAAGCTTTCTTT.